This TCR beta chain was found in a study of shared clonotypes between healthy human individuals. Study-wide points: Sampling involved blood alone; tissue repertoires likely differ.

CD45RO negativity and positive selection for CCR7 defined naive CD8 cells, a population that excluded terminally differentiated effector memory CD45RA+ cells. Per germline, CDR1 SGHRS and CDR2 YFSETQ. This CDR3 region has 13 residues. V was cut by 0 bases and J by 8 bases, with 11 bases left in between. The data were produced by immunoSEQ multiplex PCR, yet TCRdb's version contains in-frame clones alone and is incomplete. The profile shows hundreds of thousands of clones, roughly 98% of them singletons. About this clone itself: Its specificity is not known.

This receptor was identified in a man in his thirties or forties in good health. The chain combines TRBV5-1 with TRBJ1-1; D is unclear. Source material: naive CD8+ T cells sorted from blood. The CDR3 coding sequence is TGCGCCAGCAGCTTGGCCGCCGACGTGGAAGCTTTCTTT. Translation gives CASSLAADVEAFF.